This TCR beta chain is drawn from a study of blood T cell repertoires in COVID-19. In the study overall: The United States, Italy and Spain were the sources of the acute and convalescent COVID-19 samples.

Original data processing: Reference gene primer amplification yielded estimated nucleated cell counts. Sequenced by immunoSEQ multiplex PCR; TCRdb stores in-frame clones only, minus some. V and J calls and clone size are given by that table; D and trimming were obtained from the DNA. The sample yields tens of thousands of clones, more than 80% seen once. Germline loops: CDR1 SGHVS, CDR2 FQNEAQ. V dropped 5 bases and J dropped 5 bases, with 23 bases sitting between them. The CDR3 is 17 amino acids. This rearrangement joins TRBV7-8 to TRBJ2-3, with D maybe TRBD1 (8 bases). The material sequenced was peripheral blood. The source is a woman older than 75 with active or convalescent COVID-19. The DNA of the CDR3 is TGTGCCAGCAGCGGCGGATACGCGGGAGACAGGGGAGATACGCAGTATTTT. Translating it yields CASSGGYAGDRGDTQYF.